Below, one T cell receptor (beta chain) is given with its context. The data derive from a study of T cell changes during pregnancy in multiple sclerosis. Measured with immunoSEQ multiplex PCR; TCRdb has only the in-frame clones, and not every one. This table holds 100,000 or so clones, roughly 94% found once. The TCR sequence derives from a female donor in good health, enrolled as a control in a pregnancy study. Sample: peripheral blood, taken after pregnancy.

In DNA, the CDR3 is TGTGCCAGCAGATTGACAGGGGGTGATGGTCAGCCCCAGCATTTT. It translates to CASRLTGGDGQPQHF. The rearrangement joins TRBV28 to TRBJ1-5; 9 bases agree with TRBD1. The germline gives CDR1 MDHEN, CDR2 SYDVKM. The length of the CDR3 is 15 residues. V shed 6 bases and J 6 bases; nucleotides not matched to a gene: 9.